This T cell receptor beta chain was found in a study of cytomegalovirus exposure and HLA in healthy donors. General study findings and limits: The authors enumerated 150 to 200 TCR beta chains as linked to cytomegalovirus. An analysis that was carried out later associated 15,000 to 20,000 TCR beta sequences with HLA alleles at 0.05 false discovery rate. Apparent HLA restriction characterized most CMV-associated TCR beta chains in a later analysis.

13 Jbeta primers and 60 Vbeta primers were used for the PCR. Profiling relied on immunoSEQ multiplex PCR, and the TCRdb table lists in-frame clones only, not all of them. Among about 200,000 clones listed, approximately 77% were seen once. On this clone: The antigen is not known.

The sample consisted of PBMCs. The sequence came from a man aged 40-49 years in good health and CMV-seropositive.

The CDR3 DNA is TGTGCCATCAGTGAGATCCTCACAGGGTACAGGGAGACCCAGTACTTC. Translating it yields CAISEILTGYRETQYF. This rearrangement joins TRBV10-3 to TRBJ2-5; D might be TRBD1 (6 bases). V was cut by 2 bases and J by 5 bases, with 18 bases left in between. The V gene's germline CDR1 is ENHRY and CDR2 SYGVKD. CDR3 length: 16 amino acids.